The subject of this entry is one T cell receptor (beta chain). This CDR3 has 15 residues. Losses at the gene ends were 3 bases for V and 2 bases for J; bases not matched to a gene: 6. The V gene's germline CDR1 is SGHKS and CDR2 YYEKEE (reference sequence). This sample is drawn from a study of beta chain features in type 1 diabetes. About the research overall: In age, gender and cell yields, patients were similar to healthy donors.

Expressed TCRB transcripts were sequenced, since all the RNA that had been isolated was reverse transcribed. The method was immunoSEQ multiplex PCR; TCRdb's version includes in-frame clones alone and lacks a portion of them. Of 130,000 to 150,000 clones in the sample, around 9.3% were seen once. The clonotype was recovered from a man aged 18-30 years in good health. Sequenced material: naive CD4+ T cells from blood. The chain uses TRBV5-5 and TRBJ2-3; 7 bases fit TRBD1. CDR3 DNA: TGTGCCAGCAGCTCCCAAGGGACAGCCACAGATACGCAGTATTTT. It translates to CASSSQGTATDTQYF. Full variable domain (remainder filled in from reference TRBV5-5 and TRBJ2-3): DAGVTQSPTHLIKTRGQQVTLRCSPISGHKSVSWYQQVLGQGPQFIFQYYEKEERGRGNFPDRFSARQFPNYSSELNVNALLLGDSALYLCASSSQGTATDTQYFGPGTRLTVL.